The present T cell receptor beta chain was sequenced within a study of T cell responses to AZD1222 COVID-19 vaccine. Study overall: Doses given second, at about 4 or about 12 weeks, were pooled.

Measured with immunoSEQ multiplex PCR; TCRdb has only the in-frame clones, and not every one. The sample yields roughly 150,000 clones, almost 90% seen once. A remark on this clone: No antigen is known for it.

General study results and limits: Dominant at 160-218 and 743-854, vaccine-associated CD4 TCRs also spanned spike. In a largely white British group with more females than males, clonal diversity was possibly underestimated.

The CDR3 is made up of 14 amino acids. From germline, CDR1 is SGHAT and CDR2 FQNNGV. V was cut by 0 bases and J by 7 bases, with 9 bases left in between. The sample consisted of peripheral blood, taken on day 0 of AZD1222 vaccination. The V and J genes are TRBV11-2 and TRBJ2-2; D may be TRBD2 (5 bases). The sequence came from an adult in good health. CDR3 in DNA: TGTGCCAGCAGCTTAGACGGGATGAGCGGGGAGCTGTTTTTT. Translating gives CASSLDGMSGELFF. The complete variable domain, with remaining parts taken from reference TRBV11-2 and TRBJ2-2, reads EAGVAQSPRYKIIEKRQSVAFWCNPISGHATLYWYQQILGQGPKLLIQFQNNGVVDDSQLPKDRFSAERLKGVDSTLKIQPAKLEDSAVYLCASSLDGMSGELFFGEGSRLTVL.